This T cell receptor beta chain was sequenced in a study of T cells in Graves' hyperthyroidism and ophthalmopathy. Across the whole study: Pretreatment peripheral blood was obtained at initial diagnosis.

From RNA transcripts, TCR beta CDR3 regions were amplified. The TCR CDR3 was amplified in a first-round RT-PCR using the HTBI primer set. TCRdb re-called the multiplex PCR reads through MiXCR, storing one row per CDR3 protein. The sample lists about 380,000 distinct CDR3 sequences, roughly 14% seen once, with roughly 20% in the top ten. V lost 1 base, J lost 2 bases, and 11 bases stayed unmatched. The CDR3 is made up of 18 amino acids. Germline V gene sequence: CDR1 SGHAT, CDR2 FQDESV (reference sequence). This clonotype was found many times. The target antigen is unknown. Findings and limits, study-wide: A model of 13 V-J pairs discriminated ophthalmopathy from stable hyperthyroidism.

This receptor was taken from a man aged 30-40 years with Graves' hyperthyroidism that later progressed to Graves' ophthalmopathy. The chain recombines TRBV11-1 with TRBJ2-1; 7 nucleotides line up with TRBD1. Sequencing input: blood. As DNA, the CDR3 is TGTGCCAGCAGCTTAGGGGAGATAGGGGGCGCGGCCTACAATGAGCAGTTCTTC. Its translation: CASSLGEIGGAAYNEQFF. The full variable domain, rest sourced from reference TRBV11-1 and TRBJ2-1, is EAEVAQSPRYKITEKSQAVAFWCDPISGHATLYWYRQILGQGPELLVQFQDESVVDDSQLPKDRFSAERLKGVDSTLKIQPAELGDSAMYLCASSLGEIGGAAYNEQFFGPGTRLTVL.